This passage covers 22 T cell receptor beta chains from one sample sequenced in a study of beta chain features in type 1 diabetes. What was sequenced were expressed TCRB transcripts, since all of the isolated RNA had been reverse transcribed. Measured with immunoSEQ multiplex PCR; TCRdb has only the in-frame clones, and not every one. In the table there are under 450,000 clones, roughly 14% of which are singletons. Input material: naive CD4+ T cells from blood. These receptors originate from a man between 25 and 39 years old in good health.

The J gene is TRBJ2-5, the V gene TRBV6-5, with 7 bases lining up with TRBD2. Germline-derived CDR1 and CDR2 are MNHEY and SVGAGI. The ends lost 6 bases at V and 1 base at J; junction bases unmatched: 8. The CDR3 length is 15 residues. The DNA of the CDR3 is TGTGCCAGCAGCCCGGGGGGACCGCCCCAAGAGACCCAGTACTTC. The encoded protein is CASSPGGPPQETQYF.

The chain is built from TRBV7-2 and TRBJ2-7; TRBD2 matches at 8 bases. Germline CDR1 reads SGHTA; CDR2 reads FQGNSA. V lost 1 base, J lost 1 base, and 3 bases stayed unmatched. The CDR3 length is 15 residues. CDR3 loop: CASSLVPSGSYEQYV. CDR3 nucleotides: TGTGCCAGCAGCTTAGTTCCTAGCGGGTCCTACGAGCAGTACGTC.

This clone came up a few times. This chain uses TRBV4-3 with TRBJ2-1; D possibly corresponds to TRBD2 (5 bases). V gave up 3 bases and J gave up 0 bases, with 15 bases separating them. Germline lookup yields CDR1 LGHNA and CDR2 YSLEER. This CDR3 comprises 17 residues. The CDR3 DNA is TGCGCCAGCAGCCACCTTTTCGCCGGGAACTCCTACAATGAGCAGTTCTTC. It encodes CASSHLFAGNSYNEQFF.

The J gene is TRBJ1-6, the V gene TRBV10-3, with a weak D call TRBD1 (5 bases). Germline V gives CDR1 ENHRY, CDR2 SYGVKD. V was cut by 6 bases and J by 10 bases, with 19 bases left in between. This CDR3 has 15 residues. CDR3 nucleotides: TGTGCCATCAGGGGGGACTTTTCGAGAGAATCACCCCTCCACTTT. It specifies CAIRGDFSRESPLHF.

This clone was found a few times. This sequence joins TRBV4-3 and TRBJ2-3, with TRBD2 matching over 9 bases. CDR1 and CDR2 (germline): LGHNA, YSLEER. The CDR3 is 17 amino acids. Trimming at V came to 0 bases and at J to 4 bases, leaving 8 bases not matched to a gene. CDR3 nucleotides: TGCGCCAGCAGCCAAGAAACGACTAGCGGTGGGGCAGATACGCAGTATTTT. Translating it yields CASSQETTSGGADTQYF.

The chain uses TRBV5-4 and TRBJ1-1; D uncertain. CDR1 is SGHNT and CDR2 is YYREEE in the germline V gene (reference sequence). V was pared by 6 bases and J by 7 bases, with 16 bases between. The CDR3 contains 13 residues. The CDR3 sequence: CASKTGQSVEAFF. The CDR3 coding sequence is TGTGCCAGCAAAACTGGGCAGAGCGTTGAAGCTTTCTTT.

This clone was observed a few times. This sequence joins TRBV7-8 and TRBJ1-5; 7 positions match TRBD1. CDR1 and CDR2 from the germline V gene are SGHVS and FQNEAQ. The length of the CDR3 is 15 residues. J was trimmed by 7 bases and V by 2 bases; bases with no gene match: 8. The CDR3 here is CASSLTQGLGQPQHF. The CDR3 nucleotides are TGTGCCAGCAGCTTAACACAGGGGTTAGGGCAGCCCCAGCATTTT.

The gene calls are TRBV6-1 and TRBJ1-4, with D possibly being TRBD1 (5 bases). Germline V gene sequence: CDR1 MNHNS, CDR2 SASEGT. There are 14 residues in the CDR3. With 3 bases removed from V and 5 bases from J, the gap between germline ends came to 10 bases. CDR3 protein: CASSENRQNEKLFF. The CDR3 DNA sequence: TGTGCCAGCAGTGAGAACAGACAGAATGAAAAACTGTTTTTT.

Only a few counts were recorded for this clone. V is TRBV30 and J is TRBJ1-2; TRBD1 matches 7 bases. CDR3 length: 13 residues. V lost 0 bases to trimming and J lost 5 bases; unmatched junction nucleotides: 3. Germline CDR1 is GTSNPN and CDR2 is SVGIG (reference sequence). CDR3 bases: TGTGCCTGGAGTGTAACACAGGGGTATGGCTACACCTTC. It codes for CAWSVTQGYGYTF.

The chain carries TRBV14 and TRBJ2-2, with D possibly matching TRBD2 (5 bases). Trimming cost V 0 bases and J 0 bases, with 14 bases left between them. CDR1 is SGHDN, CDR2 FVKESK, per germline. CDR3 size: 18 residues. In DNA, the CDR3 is TGTGCCAGCAGCCAAGATCGGAGAGGACTGGCGAACACCGGGGAGCTGTTTTTT. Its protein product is CASSQDRRGLANTGELFF.

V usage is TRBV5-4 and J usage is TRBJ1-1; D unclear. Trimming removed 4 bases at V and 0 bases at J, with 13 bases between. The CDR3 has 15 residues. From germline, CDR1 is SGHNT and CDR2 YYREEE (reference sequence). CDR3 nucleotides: TGTGCCAGCAGCCCGAAGTCACCTCTGAACACTGAAGCTTTCTTT. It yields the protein CASSPKSPLNTEAFF.

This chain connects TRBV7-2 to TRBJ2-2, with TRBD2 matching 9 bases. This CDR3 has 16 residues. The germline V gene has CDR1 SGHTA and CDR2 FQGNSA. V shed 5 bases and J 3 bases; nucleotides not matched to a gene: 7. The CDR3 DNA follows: TGTGCCAGCAGCCAAAGCGGGAGGAAGGACACCGGGGAGCTGTTTTTT. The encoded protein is CASSQSGRKDTGELFF.

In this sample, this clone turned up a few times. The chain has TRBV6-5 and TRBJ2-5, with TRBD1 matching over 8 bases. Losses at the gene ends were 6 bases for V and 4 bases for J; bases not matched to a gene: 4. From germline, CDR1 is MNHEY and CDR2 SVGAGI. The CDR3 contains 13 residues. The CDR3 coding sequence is TGTGCCAGCAGAAAAGACAGGGGAGAGACCCAGTACTTC. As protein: CASRKDRGETQYF.

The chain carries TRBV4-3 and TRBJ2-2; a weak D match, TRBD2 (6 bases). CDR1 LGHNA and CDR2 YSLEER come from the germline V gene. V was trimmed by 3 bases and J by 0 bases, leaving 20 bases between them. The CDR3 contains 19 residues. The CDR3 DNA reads TGCGCCAGCAGCCAGCGGGGCAGAGGCGGGGAAACGAACACCGGGGAGCTGTTTTTT. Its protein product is CASSQRGRGGETNTGELFF.

In DNA form, the CDR3 reads TGTGCCAGCAGTCACGCGCCTAGCGGGTTCGCCTACGAGCAGTACGTC. It translates to CASSHAPSGFAYEQYV. This chain uses TRBV6-4 with TRBJ2-7, with 8 bases matching TRBD2. V lost 5 bases to trimming and J lost 2 bases; unmatched junction nucleotides: 11. CDR3 length equals 16 residues. The germline V gene has CDR1 MRHNA and CDR2 SNTAGT.

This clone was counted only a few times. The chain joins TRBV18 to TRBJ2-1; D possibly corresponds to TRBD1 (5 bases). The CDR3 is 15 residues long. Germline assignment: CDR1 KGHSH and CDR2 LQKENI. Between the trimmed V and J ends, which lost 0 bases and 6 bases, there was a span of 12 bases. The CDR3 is CASSPPSPGSNEQFF. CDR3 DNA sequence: TGTGCCAGCTCACCACCGTCCCCAGGGTCCAATGAGCAGTTCTTC.

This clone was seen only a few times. Here the CDR3 reads CASSVDRTGIGLAFF. The DNA of the CDR3 is TGTGCCAGCAGCGTAGATCGGACAGGCATCGGCTTGGCTTTCTTT. The genes are TRBV9 and TRBJ1-1, with 7 bases matching TRBD1. With V trimmed by 0 bases and J by 11 bases, 13 bases remained unmatched. The CDR3 spans 15 residues. The germline V gene has CDR1 SGDLS and CDR2 YYNGEE.

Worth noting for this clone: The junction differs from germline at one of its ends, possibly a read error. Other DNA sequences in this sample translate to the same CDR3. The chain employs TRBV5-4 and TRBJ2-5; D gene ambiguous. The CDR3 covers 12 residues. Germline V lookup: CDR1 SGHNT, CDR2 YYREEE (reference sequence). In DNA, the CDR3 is TGCGCCAGCAGCCACCCAGCGGAGACCCAGTACTTC. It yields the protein CASSHPAETQYF.

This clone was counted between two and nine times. The CDR3 loop is CASSLGLGLNSPLHF. CDR3 bases: TGTGCCAGCAGCTTAGGTTTAGGCCTGAATTCACCCCTCCACTTT. The rearrangement joins TRBV7-2 to TRBJ1-6; D gene uncertain. The V gene lost 1 base and the J gene lost 7 bases, with 11 bases spanning the gap. The CDR3 totals 15 residues. Germline CDR1 and CDR2: SGHTA and FQGNSA.

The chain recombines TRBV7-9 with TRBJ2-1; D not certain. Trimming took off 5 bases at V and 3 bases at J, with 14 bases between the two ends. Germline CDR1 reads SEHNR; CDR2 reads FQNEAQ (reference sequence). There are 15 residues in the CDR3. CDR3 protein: CASSLTSLNYNEQFF. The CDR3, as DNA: TGTGCCAGCAGCCTAACCTCTCTAAACTACAATGAGCAGTTCTTC.

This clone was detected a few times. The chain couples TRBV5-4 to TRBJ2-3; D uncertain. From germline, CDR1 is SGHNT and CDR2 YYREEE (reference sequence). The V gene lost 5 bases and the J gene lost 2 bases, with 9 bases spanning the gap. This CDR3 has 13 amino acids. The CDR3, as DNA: TGTGCCAGCAGTTCGCCATCCACAGATACGCAGTATTTT. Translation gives CASSSPSTDTQYF.

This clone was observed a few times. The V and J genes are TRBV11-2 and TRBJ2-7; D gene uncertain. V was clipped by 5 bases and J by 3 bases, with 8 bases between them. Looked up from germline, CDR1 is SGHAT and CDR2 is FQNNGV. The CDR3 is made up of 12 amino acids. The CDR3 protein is CASSPRFYEQYV. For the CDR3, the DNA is TGTGCCAGCAGCCCGAGGTTCTACGAGCAGTACGTC.